These T cell receptor beta chains were read from a single sample in a study of T cell repertoires in cytomegalovirus infection. These receptors lack a known antigen. Via MiXCR, TCRdb re-called the reads, giving one row per CDR3 protein. The sample has some 800,000 distinct CDR3 sequences, roughly 33% seen once. Material: cultured CD8+ T cells from PBMCs, obtained from culture after CMV antigen stimulation. The receptors were sampled from a human donor in good health (CMV status not recorded). Some clones in this sample may be carry-over from other donors' samples. Both conserved end residues are part of each CDR3. A D gene is named only where the DNA matches it firmly. A clone size is listed for some rows: how often the clone was seen (once, few, many), or a class if it is expanded.

V	J	D	size	DNA	CDR3
TRBV7-2	TRBJ1-4	-	many	TGTGCCAGCAGCCAAGGCGCCAAATTGAGGGAAAAACTGTTTTTT	CASSQGAKLREKLFF
TRBV7-6	TRBJ2-5	-	few	TGTGCCAGCAGCTACACAGTGGGGGAGACCCAGTACTTC	CASSYTVGETQYF
TRBV7-6	TRBJ1-2	-	many	TGTGCCAGCAGCTTAGAACGGACAGCTGTATATGGTTACACCTTC	CASSLERTAVYGYTF
TRBV7-8	TRBJ1-6	-	many	TGTGCCAGCAGCCCTCTAGGGAGGGAGGTTCGGAATTCACCCCTCCACTTT	CASSPLGREVRNSPLHF
TRBV19	TRBJ1-5	TRBD1	few	TGTGCCAGTAGTGGGGGGGACAGTGGAAACTTAGGCAATCAGCCCCAGCATTTT	CASSGGDSGNLGNQPQHF
TRBV7-9	TRBJ1-2	-	-	TGTGCCAGCAGCTCAAGTGAGAGTTCCTATGGCTACACCTTC	CASSSSESSYGYTF
TRBV19	TRBJ1-6	TRBD1	-	TGTGCCACCCGGGACAGGGGGATTTCACCCCTCCACTTT	CATRDRGISPLHF
TRBV12-5	TRBJ2-7	-	-	TGTGCTAGTGGAACAGGGAGCACCTACGAGCAGTACTTC	CASGTGSTYEQYF
TRBV13	TRBJ2-6	-	-	TGTGCCAGCAGCTTAGGGCCCAGAGGACCGTGGGCCAACGTCCTGACTTTC	CASSLGPRGPWANVLTF
TRBV6-5	TRBJ2-2	-	few	TGTGCCAGCAGTTATACCTCTTCCGGGGAGCTGTTTTTT	CASSYTSSGELFF
TRBV7-6	TRBJ2-1	-	many	TGTGCCAGCAGCTTAACTGCGGGCTACAATGAGCAGTTCTTC	CASSLTAGYNEQFF
TRBV4-2	TRBJ2-1	TRBD2	few	TGTGCCAGCAGAGCTAGCGGGGGGGCGGAGTACAATGAGCAGTTCTTC	CASRASGGAEYNEQFF
TRBV7-6	TRBJ2-2	-	few	TGTGCCAGCAGCACAGAAGCGAACACCGGGGAGCTGTTTTTT	CASSTEANTGELFF
TRBV5-1	TRBJ1-2	-	-	TGCGCCAGCAGCTTGGGAGGGAATGATGGCTACACCTTC	CASSLGGNDGYTF
TRBV5-1	TRBJ1-1	-	few	TGCGCCAGCAGCTTGAAACGGTTAGGGGAGAACACTGAAGCTTTCTTT	CASSLKRLGENTEAFF
TRBV13	TRBJ1-1	TRBD1	-	TGTGCCAGCAGCGTCGTACAGGGGTACACTGAAGCTTTCTTT	CASSVVQGYTEAFF
TRBV7-9	TRBJ1-1	TRBD1	-	TGTGCCAGCAGCCCGGGGTTGGGACAGGAAGCTTTCTTT	CASSPGLGQEAFF
TRBV29-1	TRBJ1-2	-	few	TGCAGCGTTGAGAAAGGACAAAACTATGGCTACACCTTC	CSVEKGQNYGYTF
TRBV7-9	TRBJ2-3	TRBD1	few	TGTGCCAGCAGCAGGACAGGCTTGGAGGTCACAGATACGCAGTATTTT	CASSRTGLEVTDTQYF
TRBV7-9	TRBJ2-7	-	many	TGTGCCAGCAGCTCCCGGGACAACTCCTACGAGCAGTACTTC	CASSSRDNSYEQYF
TRBV7-9	TRBJ1-1	TRBD1	few	TGTGCCAGCAGCCGCCTTCTCAGACAGGGTGCGTGGCTTTTCTTT	CASSRLLRQGAWLFF
TRBV7-9	TRBJ2-3	TRBD1	-	TGTGCCAGCAGCCGAATATGGACAGGGGGGAAAGATACGCAGTATTTT	CASSRIWTGGKDTQYF
TRBV19	TRBJ2-5	-	-	TGTGCCAGTAGTAACGGCAGGGGACAAGAGACCCAGTACTTC	CASSNGRGQETQYF
TRBV7-6	TRBJ1-5	-	-	TGTGCCAGCAGCCGTATTACGGGGCAGCCCCAGCATTTT	CASSRITGQPQHF
TRBV7-2	TRBJ2-1	-	-	TGTGCCAGCAGCTCTATTCTGGGGGCCGGGATCGATGAGCAGTTCTTC	CASSSILGAGIDEQFF
TRBV11-2	TRBJ1-4	-	once	TGTGCCAGCAGCGGCGAGACATTACCTAATGAAAAACTGTTTTTT	CASSGETLPNEKLFF
TRBV20-1	TRBJ2-3	-	once	TGCAGTGCTAGAGATGTTTTTGCGGGAACAGATACGCAGTATTTT	CSARDVFAGTDTQYF
TRBV12-3/TRBV12-4	TRBJ2-5	-	few	TGTGCCAGCAGTCCCCCCGACAACTCAGAGACCCAGTACTTC	CASSPPDNSETQYF
TRBV28	TRBJ1-5	TRBD1	-	TGTGCCAGCAGTTGGACAGGGTACAGGGTCGGCGGCAATCAGCCCCAGCATTTT	CASSWTGYRVGGNQPQHF
TRBV6-6	TRBJ1-1	-	-	TGTGCCAGCAGTTACCCATGGACGAACACTGAAGCTTTCTTT	CASSYPWTNTEAFF
TRBV12-5	TRBJ1-2	TRBD1	-	TGTGCTAGTGGTTTGGTAAGGGACAGGGCCCTTACCTATGGCTACACCTTC	CASGLVRDRALTYGYTF
TRBV6-5	TRBJ2-1	TRBD2	few	TGTGCCAGCAGTTCTGTGGTTAGCGGGGGATTTTACAATGAGCAGTTCTTC	CASSSVVSGGFYNEQFF
TRBV20-1	TRBJ2-1	-	-	TGCAGTGCTCGGCGGGGGCCTTACAATGAGCAGTTCTTC	CSARRGPYNEQFF
TRBV12-3/TRBV12-4	TRBJ1-2	-	-	TGTGCCAGCAGTTCCCCCCCTGGCGTTGGCTACACCTTC	CASSSPPGVGYTF
TRBV6-6	TRBJ2-2	TRBD2	-	TGTGCCAGCAGTCTAGGACTAGCGGGGGACCTAAACACCGGGGAGCTGTTTTTT	CASSLGLAGDLNTGELFF